The rows below give T cell receptor beta chains drawn from one sample of a study of cytomegalovirus exposure and HLA in healthy donors. This table comes from immunoSEQ multiplex PCR, and its TCRdb copy is limited to in-frame clones, with some not included. The sample yields about 160,000 clones, approximately 80% seen once. Sequencing input: PBMCs. These receptors all come from a boy aged 2 to 10 in good health and CMV-seronegative. Each CDR3 is given with its conserved first and last residue. Each record gives: J gene, D gene, V gene, clone size, CDR3 protein, CDR3 DNA. The D gene is left open where the match is weak. Rows may omit the clone size; those that give it use once, few, many or a size class.

j_gene: TRBJ1-1; d_gene: .; v_gene: TRBV9; abundance: .; CDR3aa: CASSVEEGEAFF; CDR3nt: TGTGCCAGCAGCGTAGAGGAGGGAGAAGCTTTCTTT
j_gene: TRBJ2-3; d_gene: TRBD1; v_gene: TRBV7-2; abundance: .; CDR3aa: CASSRDRTTDTQYF; CDR3nt: TGTGCCAGCAGCCGGGACAGAACTACAGATACGCAGTATTTT
j_gene: TRBJ2-1; d_gene: TRBD2; v_gene: TRBV11-2; abundance: .; CDR3aa: CASSLDRGGRNEQFF; CDR3nt: TGTGCCAGCAGCTTAGACCGGGGGGGAAGGAATGAGCAGTTCTTC
j_gene: TRBJ2-7; d_gene: .; v_gene: TRBV30; abundance: .; CDR3aa: CAWIPSLSYEQYF; CDR3nt: TGTGCCTGGATTCCCTCCCTCTCCTACGAGCAGTACTTC
j_gene: TRBJ1-1; d_gene: .; v_gene: TRBV7-2; abundance: .; CDR3aa: CASSLDPTGKKRGTEAFF; CDR3nt: TGTGCCAGCAGCCTAGACCCTACAGGGAAAAAAAGGGGCACTGAAGCTTTCTTT
j_gene: TRBJ2-7; d_gene: TRBD1; v_gene: TRBV27; abundance: .; CDR3aa: CASSPRTGEQGEQYF; CDR3nt: TGTGCCAGCAGTCCGAGGACAGGCGAGCAGGGCGAGCAGTACTTC
j_gene: TRBJ1-2; d_gene: TRBD1; v_gene: TRBV27; abundance: .; CDR3aa: CASSLTGTGSKGYTF; CDR3nt: TGTGCCAGCAGTCTAACCGGGACAGGTTCAAAAGGCTACACCTTC
j_gene: TRBJ1-3; d_gene: .; v_gene: TRBV6-5; abundance: once; CDR3aa: CASSQSGISGNTIYF; CDR3nt: TGTGCCAGCAGTCAGAGCGGGATCTCTGGAAACACCATATATTTT
j_gene: TRBJ2-3; d_gene: .; v_gene: TRBV12-5; abundance: .; CDR3aa: CASGLRSLEIDTQYF; CDR3nt: TGTGCTAGTGGTTTGAGGTCTCTAGAAATAGATACGCAGTATTTT
j_gene: TRBJ2-7; d_gene: .; v_gene: TRBV27; abundance: .; CDR3aa: CASSSQPGPPAEQHF; CDR3nt: TGTGCCAGCAGTTCCCAACCCGGTCCCCCGGCGGAGCAGCACTTC
j_gene: TRBJ2-3; d_gene: .; v_gene: TRBV9; abundance: .; CDR3aa: CASSVEGGPNSGDTQYF; CDR3nt: TGTGCCAGCAGCGTAGAAGGTGGTCCCAATAGCGGAGATACGCAGTATTTT
j_gene: TRBJ2-7; d_gene: TRBD2; v_gene: TRBV27; abundance: .; CDR3aa: CASSLRTSGSINYEQYF; CDR3nt: TGTGCCAGCAGTTTGCGTACTAGCGGGAGCATCAACTACGAGCAGTACTTC
j_gene: TRBJ2-7; d_gene: TRBD1; v_gene: TRBV13; abundance: .; CDR3aa: CASSLASGGDRDYEQYF; CDR3nt: TGTGCCAGCAGCTTAGCCTCGGGTGGGGACAGGGACTACGAGCAGTACTTC
j_gene: TRBJ2-1; d_gene: TRBD2; v_gene: TRBV29-1; abundance: .; CDR3aa: CSVDSSGGANNEQFF; CDR3nt: TGCAGCGTTGATTCCAGCGGGGGGGCCAACAATGAGCAGTTCTTC
j_gene: TRBJ2-7; d_gene: TRBD1; v_gene: TRBV27; abundance: .; CDR3aa: CASSFSRGRGEQYF; CDR3nt: TGTGCCAGCAGTTTTAGCAGGGGGCGAGGCGAGCAGTACTTC
j_gene: TRBJ1-1; d_gene: .; v_gene: TRBV6-1; abundance: .; CDR3aa: CASRKEVAMNTEAFF; CDR3nt: TGTGCCAGCAGAAAAGAAGTTGCTATGAACACTGAAGCTTTCTTT
j_gene: TRBJ2-1; d_gene: TRBD2; v_gene: TRBV10-3; abundance: .; CDR3aa: CATNDRDYKNEQFF; CDR3nt: TGTGCCACCAACGACCGGGACTACAAAAATGAGCAGTTCTTC
j_gene: TRBJ1-2; d_gene: TRBD1; v_gene: TRBV19; abundance: .; CDR3aa: CASRGVRGFGYTF; CDR3nt: TGTGCCAGTAGAGGAGTCAGGGGGTTTGGCTACACCTTC
j_gene: TRBJ2-1; d_gene: TRBD2; v_gene: TRBV5-4; abundance: .; CDR3aa: CASSLVAGVNNEQFF; CDR3nt: TGTGCCAGCAGCTTGGTGGCGGGAGTAAACAATGAGCAGTTCTTC
j_gene: TRBJ2-5; d_gene: .; v_gene: TRBV14; abundance: .; CDR3aa: CASSQVAETQYF; CDR3nt: TGTGCCAGCAGCCAAGTCGCGGAGACCCAGTACTTC
j_gene: TRBJ2-5; d_gene: .; v_gene: TRBV5-1; abundance: .; CDR3aa: CASSLPTPGLHIGGETQYF; CDR3nt: TGCGCCAGCAGCCTGCCGACGCCGGGACTTCATATCGGGGGAGAGACCCAGTACTTC
j_gene: TRBJ2-3; d_gene: TRBD1; v_gene: TRBV29-1; abundance: .; CDR3aa: CSATGVTDTQYF; CDR3nt: TGCAGCGCTACAGGGGTCACAGATACGCAGTATTTT
j_gene: TRBJ2-7; d_gene: TRBD2; v_gene: TRBV7-9; abundance: .; CDR3aa: CASSPTLAGYYEQYF; CDR3nt: TGTGCCAGCAGCCCCACCCTAGCGGGTTACTACGAGCAGTACTTC
j_gene: TRBJ2-7; d_gene: .; v_gene: TRBV4-1; abundance: .; CDR3aa: CASSQDSSAYEQYF; CDR3nt: TGCGCCAGCAGCCAAGATTCTAGTGCCTACGAGCAGTACTTC
j_gene: TRBJ2-2; d_gene: .; v_gene: TRBV7-8; abundance: .; CDR3aa: CASSLVQITGELFF; CDR3nt: TGTGCCAGCAGCTTAGTACAGATCACCGGGGAGCTGTTTTTT
j_gene: TRBJ2-1; d_gene: .; v_gene: TRBV7-9; abundance: .; CDR3aa: CASSLFRRNEQFF; CDR3nt: TGTGCCAGCAGCTTGTTTCGTCGCAATGAGCAGTTCTTC
j_gene: TRBJ1-6; d_gene: TRBD1; v_gene: TRBV6-1; abundance: .; CDR3aa: CASGDRSYNSPLHF; CDR3nt: TGTGCCAGCGGGGACAGATCCTATAATTCACCCCTCCACTTT
j_gene: TRBJ2-6; d_gene: .; v_gene: TRBV7-9; abundance: .; CDR3aa: CASTLRSGANVLTF; CDR3nt: TGTGCCAGCACCCTACGTTCTGGGGCCAACGTCCTGACTTTC
j_gene: TRBJ2-7; d_gene: TRBD2; v_gene: TRBV9; abundance: .; CDR3aa: CASSVAGTTGYEQYF; CDR3nt: TGTGCCAGCAGCGTGGCCGGGACTACCGGCTACGAGCAGTACTTC
j_gene: TRBJ1-1; d_gene: .; v_gene: TRBV12-5; abundance: .; CDR3aa: CASDTRVSEAFF; CDR3nt: TGTGCTAGTGACACCAGGGTTTCAGAAGCTTTCTTT
j_gene: TRBJ2-5; d_gene: TRBD2; v_gene: TRBV25-1; abundance: .; CDR3aa: CASSEWTSGDRETQYF; CDR3nt: TGTGCCAGCAGTGAATGGACTAGCGGGGATCGTGAGACCCAGTACTTC
j_gene: TRBJ1-1; d_gene: .; v_gene: TRBV4-3; abundance: .; CDR3aa: CASSQVTAGWAEAFF; CDR3nt: TGCGCCAGCAGCCAGGTGACAGCAGGGTGGGCTGAAGCTTTCTTT
j_gene: TRBJ1-1; d_gene: TRBD1; v_gene: TRBV2; abundance: .; CDR3aa: CASSEQGGNTEAFF; CDR3nt: TGTGCCAGCAGTGAACAGGGGGGAAACACTGAAGCTTTCTTT
j_gene: TRBJ2-7; d_gene: TRBD1; v_gene: TRBV7-9; abundance: few; CDR3aa: CASSPNPGQGAYEQYF; CDR3nt: TGTGCCAGCAGCCCCAACCCGGGACAGGGGGCTTACGAGCAGTACTTC
j_gene: TRBJ2-1; d_gene: TRBD2; v_gene: TRBV25-1; abundance: .; CDR3aa: CASSDLWTSGRVDEQFF; CDR3nt: TGTGCCAGCAGTGATCTTTGGACTAGCGGGAGGGTTGATGAGCAGTTCTTC
j_gene: TRBJ1-2; d_gene: .; v_gene: TRBV30; abundance: .; CDR3aa: CAWSEQGLGGYTF; CDR3nt: TGTGCCTGGAGTGAACAGGGCCTTGGAGGCTACACCTTC
j_gene: TRBJ2-2; d_gene: TRBD2; v_gene: TRBV4-3; abundance: .; CDR3aa: CASSQPSGMNTGELFF; CDR3nt: TGCGCCAGCAGCCAACCTAGCGGGATGAACACCGGGGAGCTGTTTTTT
j_gene: TRBJ1-2; d_gene: .; v_gene: TRBV4-1; abundance: .; CDR3aa: CASSQDPGVYGYGYTF; CDR3nt: TGCGCCAGCAGCCAAGATCCCGGGGTGTATGGCTATGGCTACACCTTC
j_gene: TRBJ2-7; d_gene: TRBD1; v_gene: TRBV29-1; abundance: .; CDR3aa: CSVRDSGISYEQYF; CDR3nt: TGCAGCGTGAGGGACAGTGGGATCTCCTACGAGCAGTACTTC
j_gene: TRBJ1-1; d_gene: TRBD1; v_gene: TRBV6-5; abundance: .; CDR3aa: CASSRTGGPATEAFF; CDR3nt: TGTGCCAGCAGTCGGACAGGGGGCCCGGCCACTGAAGCTTTCTTT
j_gene: TRBJ2-3; d_gene: TRBD2; v_gene: TRBV4-3; abundance: .; CDR3aa: CASSPRTGGDTQYF; CDR3nt: TGCGCCAGCAGCCCTCGGACGGGGGGAGATACGCAGTATTTT
j_gene: TRBJ1-2; d_gene: TRBD1; v_gene: TRBV7-2; abundance: .; CDR3aa: CASSLGTGGYYGYTF; CDR3nt: TGTGCCAGCAGCTTAGGGACAGGGGGCTACTATGGCTACACCTTC
j_gene: TRBJ2-5; d_gene: .; v_gene: TRBV27; abundance: once; CDR3aa: CASSSHPTGIQYF; CDR3nt: TGTGCCAGCAGTTCCCACCCCACAGGCATCCAGTACTTC
j_gene: TRBJ2-3; d_gene: TRBD2; v_gene: TRBV29-1; abundance: .; CDR3aa: CSVEGGSGDPTDTQYF; CDR3nt: TGCAGCGTTGAAGGAGGTAGCGGGGACCCCACAGATACGCAGTATTTT
j_gene: TRBJ1-6; d_gene: TRBD1; v_gene: TRBV30; abundance: .; CDR3aa: CACARGANSPLHF; CDR3nt: TGTGCCTGTGCCAGGGGGGCAAATTCACCCCTCCACTTT
j_gene: TRBJ1-6; d_gene: .; v_gene: TRBV2; abundance: .; CDR3aa: CASSETGIGSPLHF; CDR3nt: TGTGCCAGCAGTGAAACAGGAATCGGTTCACCCCTCCACTTT
j_gene: TRBJ2-3; d_gene: TRBD2; v_gene: TRBV2; abundance: few; CDR3aa: CASRYTSGIPPTQYF; CDR3nt: TGTGCCAGCAGATACACTAGCGGGATTCCCCCTACGCAGTATTTT
j_gene: TRBJ1-1; d_gene: TRBD1; v_gene: TRBV19; abundance: once; CDR3aa: CASSRQGENTEAFF; CDR3nt: TGTGCCAGTAGCCGACAGGGAGAGAACACTGAAGCTTTCTTT
j_gene: TRBJ2-7; d_gene: TRBD2; v_gene: TRBV11-2; abundance: .; CDR3aa: CASSPLKSGRTYEQYF; CDR3nt: TGTGCCAGCAGCCCCCTAAAAAGCGGGAGGACCTACGAGCAGTACTTC
j_gene: TRBJ2-1; d_gene: TRBD2; v_gene: TRBV6-5; abundance: once; CDR3aa: CASRGLADYNEQFF; CDR3nt: TGTGCCAGCAGGGGACTAGCGGATTACAATGAGCAGTTCTTC
j_gene: TRBJ2-7; d_gene: TRBD2; v_gene: TRBV2; abundance: .; CDR3aa: CASTQRGSGKRSEQYF; CDR3nt: TGTGCCAGCACCCAAAGGGGTAGCGGGAAAAGATCCGAGCAGTACTTC
j_gene: TRBJ2-1; d_gene: TRBD2; v_gene: TRBV14; abundance: .; CDR3aa: CASSQGGGLEQFF; CDR3nt: TGTGCCAGCAGCCAAGGCGGGGGGCTTGAGCAGTTCTTC
j_gene: TRBJ1-6; d_gene: TRBD1; v_gene: TRBV9; abundance: .; CDR3aa: CASSAGTGVGVPLHF; CDR3nt: TGTGCCAGCAGCGCTGGGACAGGGGTTGGTGTACCCCTCCACTTT
j_gene: TRBJ1-4; d_gene: TRBD1; v_gene: TRBV7-6; abundance: few; CDR3aa: CASSGRNPGQGVEKLFF; CDR3nt: TGTGCCAGCAGCGGAAGAAACCCGGGACAGGGGGTTGAAAAACTGTTTTTT
j_gene: TRBJ2-1; d_gene: TRBD2; v_gene: TRBV5-1; abundance: .; CDR3aa: CASSLLAGESYNEQFF; CDR3nt: TGCGCCAGCAGCTTGCTAGCGGGAGAATCCTACAATGAGCAGTTCTTC
j_gene: TRBJ2-3; d_gene: TRBD2; v_gene: TRBV7-9; abundance: once; CDR3aa: CASSRENWGLAGEDTQYF; CDR3nt: TGTGCCAGCAGCCGAGAGAACTGGGGACTAGCGGGAGAAGATACGCAGTATTTT